This section outlines one T cell receptor (beta chain) sequence together with its context. Its antigen is unknown. No base qualities exist here, and no much larger clone lies one base off it. Total RNA was extracted from the cultured T cells using TRIzol reagent. 5' rapid amplification of cDNA ends (5'RACE) was the method used to amplify TCRbeta libraries from the RNA. Before sequencing, library concentration and integrity were assessed using Qubit, an Agilent instrument, and quantitative PCR. Sequencing of qualified libraries was performed on Illumina HiSeq or MiSeq by a commercial service provider. The study's processing was this. MiXCR version 1.8.2 was used to identify TCR sequences in each sample. For a clone to be considered qualified, a CDR3 longer than four amino acids, an in-frame nucleotide length, and the absence of a stop codon were required. A read containing the complete CDR3 structure was counted as an effective read. Expanded clones were validated by RT-PCR with 24 Vbeta primers, GeneScan spectratyping, and Sanger sequencing. TCRdb ran its own pipeline on the public reads, namely fastp trimming at Q25 and MiXCR clone calling, and kept in-frame beta chains. For every CDR3 protein sequence, its rows merge into one entry that carries the most common genes and DNA. These V and J calls derive from TCRdb rather than the authors' analysis. The sample yields roughly 10,000 distinct CDR3 sequences; approximately 40% were counted once. Approximately 60% of the sample is held by the ten biggest clonotypes.

The data were taken from a study of T cell repertoires and leukemia-associated antigens (dated by TCRdb to between 2018 and 2021). Notes on the research overall: About 17 million effective reads were obtained overall, with each sample giving about 5.1 to 7 million read pairs and about 3.3 to 5.0 million effective reads. Using in vitro peptide stimulation of healthy T cells, the study sought to determine the antigen recognized by a TCR Vbeta21 clone earlier detected in CML patients.

Trimming costs V 7 bases and J 7 bases, and their ends lie 13 bases apart. There are 13 amino acids in the CDR3, from cysteine to phenylalanine inclusive. Only the CDR3 portion is preserved as DNA: 39 bases, with reading frame beginning at the first base. From a lookup of the germline V gene (reference sequence), CDR1 and CDR2 are SEHNR and FQNEAQ. Results and caveats for the whole study, not just this receptor: The antigen specificity and function of the expanded clones were not directly tested and needed further investigation. Across the four groups, there were no significant differences in the numbers of Vbeta genes (approximately 60), Jbeta genes (approximately 15), VDJ rearrangements, or unique CDR3s.

As a first step, the CD3+ T cells were left to rest overnight in RPMI 1640 lacking fetal bovine serum, at under 3 million cells/mL. CD3+ T cells were isolated from PBMCs with MACS immunomagnetic beads following the manufacturer's instructions. Sequencing was carried out using CD3+ T cells sorted from blood and cultured. This TCR derives from a female donor in good health. The receptor chain draws on TRBV7-9 and TRBJ1-4; the D gene remains uncertain. The CDR3 protein: CASMSDFGEKLFF. The DNA reads TGTGCCAGCATGAGTGACTTTGGTGAAAAACTGTTTTTT.